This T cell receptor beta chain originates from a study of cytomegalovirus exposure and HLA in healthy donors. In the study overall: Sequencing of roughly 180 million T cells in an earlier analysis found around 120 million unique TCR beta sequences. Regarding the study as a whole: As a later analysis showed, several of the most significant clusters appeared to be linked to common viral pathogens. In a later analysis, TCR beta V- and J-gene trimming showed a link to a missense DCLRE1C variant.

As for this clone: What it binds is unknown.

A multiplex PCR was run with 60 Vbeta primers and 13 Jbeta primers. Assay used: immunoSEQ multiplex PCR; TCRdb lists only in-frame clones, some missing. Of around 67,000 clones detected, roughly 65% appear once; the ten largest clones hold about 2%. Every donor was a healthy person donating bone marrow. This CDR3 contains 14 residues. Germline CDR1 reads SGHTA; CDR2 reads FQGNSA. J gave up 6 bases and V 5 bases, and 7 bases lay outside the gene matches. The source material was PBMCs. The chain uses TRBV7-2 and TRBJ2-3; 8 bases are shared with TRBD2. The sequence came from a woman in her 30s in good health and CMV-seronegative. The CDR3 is CASSAGLVVDTQYF. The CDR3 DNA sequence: TGTGCCAGCAGCGCGGGACTAGTTGTCGATACGCAGTATTTT.